This T cell receptor beta chain is from a study of blood T cell repertoires in COVID-19. Study in general: Material from acute and convalescent COVID-19 was sourced from the United States, Italy and Spain. PBMCs, B-cell-depleted T cells, or T cells were the source of the cDNA or gDNA that made up the material.

Methods used by the authors: Reference gene primers were amplified, and this amplification served to estimate nucleated cell counts. This table comes from immunoSEQ multiplex PCR, and its TCRdb copy is limited to in-frame clones, with some not included. That table furnishes V, J and clone size, whereas the DNA furnished D and trimming. This table has 200,000 to 250,000 clones, approximately 77% appearing once. The clonotype comes from a woman aged 80 or over with acute or convalescent COVID-19. Sequencing was done on a sample of peripheral blood.

Here the CDR3 reads CASSESYPTEAFF. CDR3 DNA: TGTGCCAGCAGTGAGAGTTACCCCACTGAAGCTTTCTTT. The chain has TRBV6-4 and TRBJ1-1; D is ambiguous. CDR1 is MRHNA and CDR2 is SNTAGT in the germline V gene. Trimming removed 3 bases from V and 4 bases from J, with 9 bases in between. The CDR3 consists of 13 residues.